The rows below give T cell receptor beta chains drawn from one sample of a study of blood T cell repertoires in COVID-19. Sequenced by immunoSEQ multiplex PCR; TCRdb stores in-frame clones only, minus some. The sample includes 27,000 or so clones, around 81% of them seen just once. Sequencing was carried out using peripheral blood. The receptors stem from a man aged 70 or older with acute or convalescent COVID-19. The CDR3 runs from the conserved cysteine through the conserved F or W. The D gene is left open where the match is weak.

d_call | v_call | cdr3_aa
. | TRBV18 | CASSLTGSYEQYF
TRBD1 | TRBV27 | CASSSGARQGVPGANVLTF
TRBD1 | TRBV3-1/TRBV3-2 | CASSRLQGKGYTF
TRBD2 | TRBV5-1 | CASSLTSGSYEQYF
. | TRBV7-8 | CASSTRRSHSYEQYF
. | TRBV4-3 | CASSPSGVKNSPLHF
TRBD1 | TRBV2 | CASSQTRTGNNYGYTF
. | TRBV19 | CASSIANNQPQHF
TRBD2 | TRBV9 | CASSVGVGGRVGNEQFF
TRBD1 | TRBV25-1 | CASSEGTAQYF
TRBD2 | TRBV5-6 | CASSLKSGGSYNEQFF
. | TRBV5-5 | CASAGTEGWTDTQYF
TRBD1 | TRBV11-2 | CASSWGQGNQPQHF
TRBD2 | TRBV10-3 | CAISREGIYEQYF
TRBD1 | TRBV6-5 | CAITQGDLKTQYF
TRBD2 | TRBV11-2 | CASSSPTSGSNGELFF
TRBD2 | TRBV14 | CASSQALSGRFLETQYF
. | TRBV14 | CASSQGVYEQYF
TRBD1 | TRBV7-9 | CASSTDRRSYEQYF
. | TRBV3-1/TRBV3-2 | CASSPLRGTEAFF
TRBD1 | TRBV19 | CATKDRRNQPQHF
. | TRBV28 | CASRGTGELFF
TRBD2 | TRBV14 | CASSQGLAGGYEQYF
TRBD1 | TRBV7-9 | CASSYGTGGLNEKLFF
TRBD2 | TRBV12-5 | CASGSGLAGLETQYF
TRBD1 | TRBV12-3/TRBV12-4 | CASSSGTVNEQFF
. | TRBV7-8 | CASNPTGSNQPQHF
. | TRBV7-2 | CATSTMWAGSEQYF
. | TRBV7-2 | CASSFPPGNTEAFF
. | TRBV4-2 | CASSPEGPAKSTDTQYF
TRBD1 | TRBV19 | CASRRDRAYEQYF
TRBD2 | TRBV7-2 | CASSRDYDLGEQFF
. | TRBV6-2/TRBV6-3 | CASSYNPGTEAFF
. | TRBV5-8 | CASTQNKGSSTDTQYF
. | TRBV5-4 | CASSLAVNEQFF
. | TRBV6-6 | CASSYGRDQPQHF
TRBD1 | TRBV15 | CATKFDRGIDEQFF
. | TRBV7-2 | CASSSDTGETQYF
. | TRBV20-1 | CSARTTYEQYF
. | TRBV4-3 | CASSLRGRVRDEQFF
TRBD2 | TRBV3-1/TRBV3-2 | CASSSSLSGGADTQYF
. | TRBV27 | CASSHRSTDTQYF
. | TRBV28 | CASSPYPGYEQFF
TRBD1 | TRBV7-9 | CASSSTGEKNTEAFF
. | TRBV6-6 | CASSLIPIDSNGYTF
TRBD2 | TRBV4-1 | CASSPSVGGTSGANTQYF
TRBD2 | TRBV30 | CAWSRLAGEYEQYF
TRBD1 | TRBV9 | CASSALTGENSPLHF
TRBD2 | TRBV5-1 | CASSSLAGAGEQYF
. | TRBV11-2 | CASSSAGGRDLNEKLFF
TRBD2 | TRBV2 | CASSPTSGLVYEQYF
TRBD1 | TRBV14 | CASSQDYGGQGRDNEQFF
. | TRBV20-1 | CSARAHSGYTF
. | TRBV27 | CASSRTEGHEQYF
TRBD2 | TRBV7-3 | CASSLLAGVADEQFF
. | TRBV5-8 | CASSKGDVANSPLHF
. | TRBV5-4 | CASSLRANTEAFF
. | TRBV5-4 | CASSLILGEQYF
TRBD1 | TRBV2 | CASSLGQINYGYTF
TRBD1 | TRBV29-1 | CSVGDRVSKAFF